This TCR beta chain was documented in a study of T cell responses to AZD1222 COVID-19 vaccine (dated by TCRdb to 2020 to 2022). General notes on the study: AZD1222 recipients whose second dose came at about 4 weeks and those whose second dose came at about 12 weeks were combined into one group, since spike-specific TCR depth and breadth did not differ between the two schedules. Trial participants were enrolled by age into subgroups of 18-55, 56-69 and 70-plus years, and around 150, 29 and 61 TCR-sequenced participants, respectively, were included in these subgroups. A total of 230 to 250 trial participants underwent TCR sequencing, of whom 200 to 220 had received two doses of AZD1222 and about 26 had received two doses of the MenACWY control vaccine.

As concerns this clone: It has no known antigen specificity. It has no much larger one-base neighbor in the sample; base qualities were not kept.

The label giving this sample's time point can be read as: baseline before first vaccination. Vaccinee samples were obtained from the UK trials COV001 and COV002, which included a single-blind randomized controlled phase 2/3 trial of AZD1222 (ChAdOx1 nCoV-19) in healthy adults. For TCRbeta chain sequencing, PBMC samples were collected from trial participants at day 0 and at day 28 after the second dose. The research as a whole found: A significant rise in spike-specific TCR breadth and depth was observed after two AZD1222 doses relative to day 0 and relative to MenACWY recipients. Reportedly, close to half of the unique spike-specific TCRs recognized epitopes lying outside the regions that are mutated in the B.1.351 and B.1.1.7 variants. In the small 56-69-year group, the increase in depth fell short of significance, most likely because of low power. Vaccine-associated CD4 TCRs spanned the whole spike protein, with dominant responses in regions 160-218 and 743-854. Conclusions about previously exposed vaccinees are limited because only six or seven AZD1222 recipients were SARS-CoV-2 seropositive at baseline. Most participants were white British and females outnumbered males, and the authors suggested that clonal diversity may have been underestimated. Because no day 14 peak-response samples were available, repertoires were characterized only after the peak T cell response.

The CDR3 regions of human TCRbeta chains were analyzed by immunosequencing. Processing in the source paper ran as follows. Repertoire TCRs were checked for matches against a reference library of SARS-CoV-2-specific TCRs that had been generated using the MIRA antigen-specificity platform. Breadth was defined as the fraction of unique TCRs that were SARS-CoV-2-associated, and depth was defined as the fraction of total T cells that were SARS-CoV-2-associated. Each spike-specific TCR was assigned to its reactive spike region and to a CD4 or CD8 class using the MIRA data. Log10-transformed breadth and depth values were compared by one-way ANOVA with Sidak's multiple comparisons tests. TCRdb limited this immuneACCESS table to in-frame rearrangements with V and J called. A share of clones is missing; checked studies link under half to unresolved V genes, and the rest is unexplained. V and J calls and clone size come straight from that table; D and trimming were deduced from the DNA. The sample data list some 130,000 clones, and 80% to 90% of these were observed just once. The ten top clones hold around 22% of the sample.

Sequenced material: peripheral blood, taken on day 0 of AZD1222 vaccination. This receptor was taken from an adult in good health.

The CDR3 reads as follows: CAISDQGVSYNSPLHF. The DNA is as follows: TGTGCCATCAGTGACCAGGGGGTTTCCTATAATTCACCCCTCCACTTT. Recombination joined TRBV10-3 with TRBJ1-6; 7 central nucleotides agree with TRBD1. The CDR3 goes from the cysteine to the phenylalanine over 16 residues. The DNA shown is the 48-base CDR3, in frame from base 1. CDR1 ENHRY and CDR2 SYGVKD were looked up in the germline V gene. After removal of 3 bases from V and 1 base from J, the junction retains 3 bases not matched to a gene.